This T cell receptor (beta chain) is drawn from a study of blood T cell repertoires in COVID-19. Study at large: Sites in the United States, Italy and Spain provided acute and convalescent COVID-19 samples. From T cells, B-cell-depleted T cells, or PBMCs came the material, which was cDNA or gDNA.

Measured with immunoSEQ multiplex PCR; TCRdb has only the in-frame clones, and not every one. Of around 160,000 clones listed, roughly 90% are singletons. Germline V gene sequence: CDR1 SGHTA, CDR2 FQGTGA. V dropped 5 bases and J dropped 2 bases, with 15 bases sitting between them. This CDR3 comprises 15 residues. This TCR came from a woman younger than 45 with acute COVID-19. The chain joins TRBV7-3 to TRBJ1-2, with D perhaps matching TRBD1 (6 bases). Sequencing input: PBMCs or T cells enriched from blood (not recorded which). DNA for the CDR3: TGTGCCAGCAGCCCTACAGGGAGTCAAAACTATGGCTACACCTTC. It yields the protein CASSPTGSQNYGYTF. Complete variable domain (other parts from reference TRBV7-3 and TRBJ1-2): GAGVSQTPSNKVTEKGKYVELRCDPISGHTALYWYRQSLGQGPEFLIYFQGTGAADDSGLPNDRFFAVRPEGSVSTLKIQRTERGDSAVYLCASSPTGSQNYGYTFGSGTRLTVV.